The clone carrying this T cell receptor beta chain occurred a few times. V shed 3 bases, J shed 5 bases, and the junction held 9 bases outside the gene matches. This CDR3 comprises 15 residues. CDR1 SGHTA and CDR2 FQGNSA come from the germline V gene. This sample is part of a study of identical twins. TCRdb independently ran MiXCR on the 5' RACE reads; one entry per CDR3 protein. The sample contains about 220,000 distinct CDR3 sequences, over 5% of which appear only once. Each donor was a healthy Caucasian. These same data were also listed under a study on T cells expressing NK-cell markers. That report notes: HCMV seropositivity marked seven of the eight sequenced donors; one was seronegative.

The gene calls are TRBV7-2 and TRBJ2-7, with 8 positions matching TRBD2. This clonotype was sampled from a woman between 18 and 29 years old in good health. The specimen sequenced was CD8+ T cells sorted from blood. In nucleotides, the CDR3 is TGTGCCAGCAGCTTCGCGGGAGGACAATCCCACGAGCAGTACTTC. Translated: CASSFAGGQSHEQYF.